Below are 10 T cell receptor beta chains sequenced from a single sample in a study of T cell changes during pregnancy in multiple sclerosis. This table comes from immunoSEQ multiplex PCR, and its TCRdb copy is limited to in-frame clones, with some not included. The table lists under 70,000 clones, roughly 91% of them singletons. This material consisted of CD4+ T cells from peripheral blood mononuclear cells, taken after pregnancy. Receptors were obtained from a female donor with multiple sclerosis, enrolled in a pregnancy study.

The chain has TRBV5-1 and TRBJ2-2, with TRBD2 identical over 7 bases. Trimming took 0 bases from V and 1 from J; bases not matched to a gene: 6. CDR1 is SGHRS and CDR2 is YFSETQ in the germline V gene. The length of the CDR3 is 17 residues. The CDR3 nucleotides are TGCGCCAGCAGCTTGGGAGGCCAGCGGGGGAACACCGGGGAGCTGTTTTTT. Translated: CASSLGGQRGNTGELFF.

The V and J genes are TRBV6-1 and TRBJ1-1; D gene ambiguous. V gave up 2 bases and J gave up 5 bases, with 6 bases separating them. Germline V CDR1 and CDR2: MNHNS, SASEGT. The CDR3 is 12 residues long. This chain's CDR3 is CASSELVTEAFF. CDR3 coding DNA: TGTGCCAGCAGTGAATTAGTTACTGAAGCTTTCTTT.

This clone was observed a single time. The J gene is TRBJ1-1, the V gene TRBV18, with TRBD1 identical over 8 bases. After removal of 2 bases from V and 1 base from J, the junction contained 6 bases not matched to a gene. The CDR3 contains 16 residues. The germline V gene encodes CDR1 KGHSH and CDR2 LQKENI. The CDR3 DNA follows: TGTGCCAGCTCACCAGGACAGGGTCTTTCGAACACTGAAGCTTTCTTT. It yields the protein CASSPGQGLSNTEAFF. Full variable domain (remainder filled in from reference TRBV18 and TRBJ1-1): NAGVMQNPRHLVRRRGQEARLRCSPMKGHSHVYWYRQLPEEGLKFMVYLQKENIIDESGMPKERFSAEFPKEGPSILRIQQVVRGDSAAYFCASSPGQGLSNTEAFFGQGTRLTVV.

The chain uses TRBV7-3 and TRBJ2-3, with 7 bases fitting TRBD2. CDR1 and CDR2 from the germline V gene are SGHTA and FQGTGA. The trim removed 5 bases at V and 4 bases at J, leaving 6 bases unmatched. CDR3 length: 14 amino acids. The CDR3 protein is CASSLGLDADTQYF. The CDR3 coding sequence is TGTGCCAGCAGCCTAGGACTAGATGCAGATACGCAGTATTTT.

A single count supports this clone. The V and J genes are TRBV4-1 and TRBJ1-2, with D perhaps TRBD1 (5 bases). The CDR3 covers 16 residues. Trimming pared 2 bases from V and 4 bases from J, leaving 17 bases between. From germline, CDR1 is MGHRA and CDR2 YSYEKL. The DNA of the CDR3 is TGCGCCAGCAGCCAAAAGGGGTCCGCCGAATTCTATGGCTACACCTTC. Translating it yields CASSQKGSAEFYGYTF.

Concerning this clone: The DNA is left out, because the CDR3 cannot be placed on it with certainty; the CDR3 is given as TCRdb lists it. V and J are TRBV27 and TRBJ2-7; the D call TRBD2 from the table was never checked on the DNA. The germline CDR1 and CDR2 sequences are MNHEY and SMNVEV (reference sequence). From its first to its last residue, the CDR3 has 15 amino acids. The chain's CDR3 is CASSSSWVAGGWQYF.

The chain links TRBV7-2 to TRBJ2-7; weak D call: TRBD2 (6 bases). This CDR3 is 15 amino acids long. The ends were cut back, 1 base at V and 2 bases at J, with 12 bases in the middle. From germline, CDR1 is SGHTA and CDR2 FQGNSA. In DNA form, the CDR3 reads TGTGCCAGCAGCTTAGTGGGGGGACCCCCCTACGAGCAGTACTTC. Its protein product is CASSLVGGPPYEQYF.

About this clone: Sequence at one end of the junction differs from germline and may be a read error. The rearrangement joins TRBV6-1 to TRBJ2-3, with TRBD1 as a possible D gene (5 bases). This CDR3 contains 12 residues. Germline CDR1 is MNHNS and CDR2 is SASEGT. The CDR3 region is CASSGTKSGALF. The CDR3 bases are TGTGCCAGCAGTGGGACCAAGTCTGGGGCCCTTTTT.

V is TRBV4-1 and J is TRBJ1-4, with a possible D match to TRBD1 (6 bases). Between the trimmed V and J ends, which lost 4 bases and 8 bases, there was a span of 11 bases. Germline V gives CDR1 MGHRA, CDR2 YSYEKL. The CDR3 loop spans 13 amino acids. CDR3 DNA sequence: TGCGCCAGCAGCCGACCGCAGGGGGAAAAACTGTTTTTT. Its translation is CASSRPQGEKLFF.

This clone was seen once. The chain combines TRBV6-5 with TRBJ1-3; no definite D call. Per the germline V gene, CDR1 is MNHEY and CDR2 is SVGAGI. V shed 5 bases and J shed 1 base, with 6 bases lying between them. The CDR3 is 13 residues long. CDR3 protein: CASSPLSGNTIYF. CDR3 DNA sequence: TGTGCCAGCAGTCCCCTATCTGGAAACACCATATATTTT.